What follows are 21 T cell receptor beta chains derived from one specimen sequenced in a study of cytomegalovirus exposure and HLA in healthy donors. The PCR ran on 60 Vbeta and 13 Jbeta primers. Measured with immunoSEQ multiplex PCR; TCRdb has only the in-frame clones, and not every one. The sample lists fewer than 250,000 clones, about 83% occurring once. Material for sequencing was PBMCs. Receptors originate from a human donor in good health.

The sample holds a few counts of this clone. The chain has TRBV27 and TRBJ1-1; 7 bases agree with TRBD1. The germline CDR1 and CDR2 sequences are MNHEY and SMNVEV (reference sequence). J gave up 0 bases and V 2 bases, and 3 bases lay outside the gene matches. The CDR3 spans 15 residues. CDR3 sequence: CASSLTDRVNTEAFF. The CDR3 nucleotides are TGTGCCAGCAGTTTAACCGACAGGGTGAACACTGAAGCTTTCTTT.

The V call is TRBV6-1, the J call TRBJ2-7; 8 positions match TRBD2. This CDR3 contains 13 residues. The trim removed 8 bases at V and 3 bases at J, leaving 6 bases unmatched. Germline CDR1 and CDR2: MNHNS and SASEGT. CDR3 DNA: TGTGCCAGCCGTCGGACTAGCAACTACGAGCAGTACTTC. Amino acids: CASRRTSNYEQYF.

The V call is TRBV2, the J call TRBJ2-1, with 11 bases fitting TRBD2. This CDR3 is 19 amino acids long. Germline V gene data show CDR1 as SNHLY and CDR2 as FYNNEI. V lost 2 bases to trimming and J lost 1 base; unmatched junction nucleotides: 10. The CDR3 nucleotides are TGTGCCAGCAGTGAACAGGCGACTAGCGGGATCAGTTCCTACAATGAGCAGTTCTTC. This encodes CASSEQATSGISSYNEQFF.

The V gene is TRBV7-6, the J gene TRBJ2-7; D remains unclear. V was pared by 1 base and J by 4 bases, with 11 bases between. Germline V lookup: CDR1 SGHVS, CDR2 FNYEAQ. The length of the CDR3 is 14 residues. DNA of the CDR3: TGTGCCAGCAGCTTAGGGCCAGATTGGTACGAGCAGTACTTC. Its translation: CASSLGPDWYEQYF.

The J gene is TRBJ1-5, the V gene TRBV7-8; D gene unclear. The CDR3 spans 16 residues. V lost 2 bases and J 4 bases, leaving 15 bases between the germline ends. Germline values: CDR1 SGHVS, CDR2 FQNEAQ. CDR3 sequence: CASSLFRTAANQPQHF. The DNA of the CDR3 is TGTGCCAGCAGCTTATTCCGTACAGCAGCTAATCAGCCCCAGCATTTT.

This clone has a handful of counts. The gene calls are TRBV19 and TRBJ2-7, with TRBD2 matching 7 bases. Germline V gives CDR1 LNHDA, CDR2 SQIVND (reference sequence). This CDR3 comprises 15 residues. The trim removed 7 bases at V and 1 base at J, leaving 10 bases unmatched. The CDR3 protein is CASMHPRGDSYEQYF. The DNA for the CDR3 is TGTGCCAGTATGCATCCACGGGGGGATTCCTACGAGCAGTACTTC.

The chain has TRBV6-6 and TRBJ2-7, with D possibly matching TRBD2 (5 bases). Deletions cut 2 bases from V and 3 bases from J, with 14 bases between. CDR1 is MNHNY, CDR2 SVGAGI, per germline (reference sequence). This CDR3 has 15 residues. The CDR3 protein is CASSYSWESVYEQYF. The CDR3 coding sequence is TGTGCCAGCAGTTACAGTTGGGAGTCAGTCTACGAGCAGTACTTC.

CDR3 residues: CASSTGLAGQETQYF. The CDR3 DNA reads TGTGCCAGTAGTACGGGACTAGCGGGACAAGAGACCCAGTACTTC. The genes are TRBV19 and TRBJ2-5, with 13 nucleotides matching TRBD2. The CDR3 consists of 15 residues. V was clipped by 4 bases and J by 2 bases; unmatched bases: 1. Germline V gives CDR1 LNHDA, CDR2 SQIVND (reference sequence).

This chain connects TRBV6-1 to TRBJ2-7; a possible D gene is TRBD2 (5 bases). The germline V and J ends were trimmed by 0 bases and 2 bases, with 11 bases remaining between them. CDR3 length equals 15 residues. From germline, CDR1 is MNHNS and CDR2 SASEGT. The CDR3 sequence is CASSEAITTTYEQYF. For the CDR3, the DNA is TGTGCCAGCAGTGAAGCAATTACGACTACCTACGAGCAGTACTTC.

This clone came up a few times. The chain couples TRBV27 to TRBJ2-2; D possibly corresponds to TRBD1 (6 bases). Germline V CDR1 and CDR2: MNHEY, SMNVEV (reference sequence). V was clipped by 4 bases and J by 6 bases, with 12 bases between them. The CDR3 covers 14 residues. The CDR3 bases are TGTGCCAGCAGTTCCAGGGGTTTCGCCGGGGAGCTGTTTTTT. Its protein is CASSSRGFAGELFF.

The J gene is TRBJ2-3, the V gene TRBV5-8; TRBD1 agrees at 7 bases. V was clipped by 4 bases and J by 5 bases; unmatched bases: 10. Germline V gives CDR1 SGHTS, CDR2 YDEGEE. The CDR3 has 15 amino acids. In nucleotides, the CDR3 is TGTGCCAGCAGCAGAACAGGGGACCCAGGAGATACGCAGTATTTT. It yields the protein CASSRTGDPGDTQYF. Based on the CDR3 plus reference TRBV5-8 and TRBJ2-3, the full variable domain is EAGVTQSPTHLIKTRGQQATLRCSPISGHTSVYWYQQALGLGLQFLLWYDEGEERNRGNFPPRFSGRQFPNYSSELNVNALELEDSALYLCASSRTGDPGDTQYFGPGTRLTVL.

The chain carries TRBV18 and TRBJ2-1; D gene unclear. Germline CDR1 and CDR2: KGHSH and LQKENI. The CDR3 has 20 residues. Deletions cut 3 bases from V and 1 base from J, with 25 bases between. CDR3: CASSPLLSGATVASYNEQFF. CDR3 in DNA: TGTGCCAGCTCACCCCTATTATCAGGTGCAACTGTGGCATCCTACAATGAGCAGTTCTTC.

J is TRBJ2-2 and V is TRBV19; 10 bases align to TRBD1. The CDR3 loop spans 18 amino acids. J lost 0 bases, V lost 1 base, and 5 bases had no gene match. Germline lookup yields CDR1 LNHDA and CDR2 SQIVND (reference sequence). The CDR3 DNA follows: TGTGCCAGTAGTATAGGGACAGGGGGACCATCGAACACCGGGGAGCTGTTTTTT. Translation: CASSIGTGGPSNTGELFF.

DNA of the CDR3: TGTGCCAGCACCCCCGGACTCTACACAGATACGCAGTATTTT. This translates into CASTPGLYTDTQYF. The chain uses TRBV7-9 and TRBJ2-3; tentative D call: TRBD2 (5 bases). The CDR3 has 14 residues. V lost 7 bases and J lost 2, with 13 bases in between. Germline assignment: CDR1 SEHNR and CDR2 FQNEAQ (reference sequence).

CDR3 protein: CASTPFETTNEKLFF. As DNA, the CDR3 is TGTGCCAGCACCCCATTCGAGACAACTAATGAAAAACTGTTTTTT. This chain uses TRBV28 with TRBJ1-4; the D is unclear. There are 15 residues in the CDR3. Per germline, CDR1 MDHEN and CDR2 SYDVKM. The V gene lost 7 bases and the J gene lost 0 bases, with 12 bases spanning the gap.

The CDR3 DNA reads TGTGCCAGCAGTGGAGGACAGGGGAGGGATGGCTACACCTTC. This translates into CASSGGQGRDGYTF. This chain joins TRBV28 and TRBJ1-2, with 9 bases lining up with TRBD1. Germline trimming cut 5 bases from V and 6 bases from J; bases unmatched to any gene: 7. CDR1 and CDR2 from the germline V gene are MDHEN and SYDVKM. CDR3 size: 14 residues.

This chain links TRBV19 with TRBJ2-5, with 7 bases identical to TRBD1. Unmatched junction bases numbered 6, after V lost 3 bases and J lost 2 bases. Germline V gene sequence: CDR1 LNHDA, CDR2 SQIVND (reference sequence). This CDR3 contains 15 residues. Written as DNA, the CDR3 is TGTGCCAGTAGTATGAACAGGGGTCGTCAAGAGACCCAGTACTTC. Its translation: CASSMNRGRQETQYF. Filled out from reference TRBV19 and TRBJ2-5, the complete variable domain reads DGGITQSPKYLFRKEGQNVTLSCEQNLNHDAMYWYRQDPGQGLRLIYYSQIVNDFQKGDIAEGYSVSREKKESFPLTVTSAQKNPTAFYLCASSMNRGRQETQYFGPGTRLLVL.

This rearrangement joins TRBV25-1 to TRBJ1-1; 8 bases map to TRBD1. Losses at the gene ends were 5 bases for V and 1 base for J; bases not matched to a gene: 3. There are 14 residues in the CDR3. Germline V gives CDR1 MGHDK, CDR2 SYGVNS. The CDR3 reads CASSQDRANTEAFF. Here the CDR3 DNA reads TGTGCCAGCAGTCAGGACAGGGCGAACACTGAAGCTTTCTTT.

This chain uses TRBV19 with TRBJ1-1; D unclear. Germline V CDR1 and CDR2: LNHDA, SQIVND (reference sequence). Trimming took off 5 bases at V and 3 bases at J, with 10 bases between the two ends. There are 13 residues in the CDR3. Written as DNA, the CDR3 is TGTGCCAGTAGTTCTGACACCTACACTGAAGCTTTCTTT. Amino acids: CASSSDTYTEAFF.

J is TRBJ2-1 and V is TRBV5-1; D ambiguous. Per germline, CDR1 SGHRS and CDR2 YFSETQ. The CDR3 covers 16 residues. V was shortened by 2 bases and J by 7 bases, with 19 bases between the two germline ends. The CDR3 bases are TGCGCCAGCAGCTTAATGACTCCCTCATCGCTAAATGAGCAGTTCTTC. It encodes CASSLMTPSSLNEQFF.

V is TRBV2 and J is TRBJ2-2; TRBD2 matches 10 bases. J lost 4 bases, V lost 0 bases, and 5 bases had no gene match. The germline V gene encodes CDR1 SNHLY and CDR2 FYNNEI. The CDR3 loop spans 17 amino acids. The CDR3 DNA reads as TGTGCCAGCAGTGAAGCGAGGGTAGCGGGAGGCACCGGGGAGCTGTTTTTT. Its translation: CASSEARVAGGTGELFF.